This T cell receptor beta chain was captured in a study of blood T cell repertoires in COVID-19. For the study at large: From the United States, Italy and Spain came samples of acute and convalescent COVID-19. PBMCs, B-cell-depleted T cells, or T cells were the source of the cDNA or gDNA that made up the material.

Under the authors' procedure: Reference gene primers were amplified, and this amplification served to estimate nucleated cell counts. The repertoire was sequenced with immunoSEQ multiplex PCR; TCRdb's copy has only in-frame clones and lacks some. The V and J calls and clone size were taken over from that table, and D and trimming were inferred from the DNA. Among 300,000 to 450,000 clones listed, roughly 85% were seen once. Germline assignment: CDR1 SGHRS and CDR2 YFSETQ. With 4 bases clipped from V and 1 base from J, the junction kept 6 bases outside the gene matches. The CDR3 sequence is 16 residues long.

V is TRBV5-1 and J is TRBJ2-3, with 10 positions matching TRBD2. This receptor was taken from a woman between 18 and 29 years old with acute or convalescent COVID-19. The source material was peripheral blood. The CDR3 DNA follows: TGCGCCAGCAGCATAGGAGGACTAGCGGGCACAGATACGCAGTATTTT. It yields the protein CASSIGGLAGTDTQYF.